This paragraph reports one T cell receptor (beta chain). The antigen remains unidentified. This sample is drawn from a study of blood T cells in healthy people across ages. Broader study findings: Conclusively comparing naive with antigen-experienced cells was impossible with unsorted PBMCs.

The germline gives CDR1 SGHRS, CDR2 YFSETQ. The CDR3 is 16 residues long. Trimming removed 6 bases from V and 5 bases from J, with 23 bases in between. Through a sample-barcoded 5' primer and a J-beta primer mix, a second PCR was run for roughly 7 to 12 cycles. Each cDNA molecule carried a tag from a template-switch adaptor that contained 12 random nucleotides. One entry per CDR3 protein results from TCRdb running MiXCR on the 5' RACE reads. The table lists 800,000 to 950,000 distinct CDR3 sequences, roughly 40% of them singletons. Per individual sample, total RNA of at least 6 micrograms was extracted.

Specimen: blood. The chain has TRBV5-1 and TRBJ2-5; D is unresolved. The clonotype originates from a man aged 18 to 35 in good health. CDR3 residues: CASTLTDASLWETQYF. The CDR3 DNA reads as TGCGCCAGCACCCTCACGGACGCGTCGCTATGGGAGACCCAGTACTTC.